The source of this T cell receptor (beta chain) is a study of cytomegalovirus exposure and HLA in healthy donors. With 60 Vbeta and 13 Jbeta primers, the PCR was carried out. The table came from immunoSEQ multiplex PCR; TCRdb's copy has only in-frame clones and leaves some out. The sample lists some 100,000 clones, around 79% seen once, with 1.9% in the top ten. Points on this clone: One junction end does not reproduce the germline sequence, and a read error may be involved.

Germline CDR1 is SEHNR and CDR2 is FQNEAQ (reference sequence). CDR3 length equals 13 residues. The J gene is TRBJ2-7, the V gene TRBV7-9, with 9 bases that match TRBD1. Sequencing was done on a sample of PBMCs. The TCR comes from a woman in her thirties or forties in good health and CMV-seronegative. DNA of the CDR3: TGTTCCAGCAGAGGACAGGGGATCTACGAGCAGTACTTC. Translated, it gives CSSRGQGIYEQYF.